What follows is one T cell receptor (beta chain) and its context. The sample is drawn from a study of blood T cell repertoires in COVID-19. The CDR3 is 14 residues long. From germline, CDR1 is MNHEY and CDR2 SMNVEV (reference sequence). With 6 bases removed from V and 3 bases from J, the gap between germline ends came to 14 bases. Per the authors' pipeline: Amplification of reference gene primers was used by the study to estimate nucleated cell counts. The assay was immunoSEQ multiplex PCR, and TCRdb's table has in-frame clones only and misses some. That table furnishes V, J and clone size, whereas the DNA furnished D and trimming. Of some 250,000 clones listed, 70% to 85% are singletons.

The sequenced sample was peripheral blood. The chain links TRBV27 to TRBJ1-1, with a possible D match to TRBD1 (5 bases). This clonotype was obtained from a woman aged 80 or over with acute or convalescent COVID-19. CDR3 protein: CASRAGGRDTEAFF. CDR3 DNA: TGTGCCAGCAGAGCCGGGGGTAGGGACACTGAAGCTTTCTTT.